Below, 14 T cell receptor beta chains from the same sample are listed, as sequenced in a study of T cells in Graves' hyperthyroidism and ophthalmopathy. RNA transcripts were the template for amplifying TCR beta CDR3 regions. HTBI primers drove first-round RT-PCR of the TCR CDR3. TCRdb re-analysed the multiplex PCR reads in MiXCR, keeping a single row per CDR3 protein. Seen here are approximately 330,000 distinct CDR3 sequences, around a fifth observed once, and the top ten hold about 50%. The sequenced material came from blood. The receptors derive from a woman in her 50s with Graves' hyperthyroidism.

The rearrangement links TRBV4-1 to TRBJ2-5; 14 positions agree with TRBD2. The CDR3 extends over 18 amino acids. Losses at the gene ends were 3 bases for V and 7 bases for J; bases not matched to a gene: 13. The V gene's germline CDR1 is MGHRA and CDR2 YSYEKL. The CDR3 is CASSHLQTSGRASGTQYF. The CDR3 nucleotides read TGCGCCAGCAGCCACCTCCAGACTAGCGGGAGGGCATCTGGGACCCAGTACTTC.

V is TRBV27 and J is TRBJ1-1, with D possibly TRBD1 on 6 matching bases. Germline assignment: CDR1 MNHEY and CDR2 SMNVEV (reference sequence). Trimming pared 4 bases from V and 2 bases from J, leaving 17 bases between. This CDR3 contains 16 residues. The CDR3 protein is CASSSLVGTPNTEAFF. CDR3 nucleotide sequence: TGTGCCAGCAGTTCCTTGGTCGGGACACCCAACACTGAAGCTTTCTTT.

The chain combines TRBV20-1 with TRBJ2-7; D call uncertain. The CDR3 covers 14 residues. V was clipped by 1 base and J by 2 bases, with 12 bases between them. The germline gives CDR1 DFQATT, CDR2 SNEGSKA (reference sequence). The CDR3 DNA follows: TGCAGTGCTAGAGTTCGCACAACAACCTACGAGCAGTACTTC. This gives the protein CSARVRTTTYEQYF.

This chain links TRBV5-1 with TRBJ2-4; 8 bases line up with TRBD2. The CDR3 has 19 amino acids. Germline CDR1 is SGHRS and CDR2 is YFSETQ. Trimming removed 0 bases from V and 0 bases from J; junction bases left unmatched: 11. In DNA form, the CDR3 reads TGCGCCAGCAGCTTGGCGGCTAGCGGGTGGACTCTAGCCAAAAACATTCAGTACTTC. Its protein is CASSLAASGWTLAKNIQYF.

This clonotype has just a few counts. The chain links TRBV20-1 to TRBJ2-1; D not certain. Germline CDR1 reads DFQATT; CDR2 reads SNEGSKA (reference sequence). The CDR3 has 15 residues. Deletions cut 5 bases from V and 0 bases from J, with 14 bases between. The CDR3 coding sequence is TGCAGTGCTTTCTCTGCGGAGAGCTCCTACAATGAGCAGTTCTTC. Translating it yields CSAFSAESSYNEQFF.

The chain combines TRBV12-3 or TRBV12-4 with TRBJ2-3; 10 nucleotides match TRBD2. The CDR3 runs 18 residues. J was trimmed by 2 bases and V by 2 bases; bases with no gene match: 10. CDR3 sequence reads: CASSLTASGRKNTDTQYF. The DNA of the CDR3 is TGTGCCAGCAGTTTAACGGCTAGCGGGAGAAAAAACACAGATACGCAGTATTTT.

As to this clonotype: Given a much more abundant clone one base away, this may be a read error. The rearrangement joins TRBV2 to TRBJ1-6; weak D call: TRBD1 (5 bases). CDR3 length: 16 residues. Germline-derived CDR1 and CDR2 are SNHLY and FYNNEI. The CDR3 nucleotides are TGTGCCAGCAGCGCAGAGTGGGGGTCCTATAATTCACCCCCCCACTTT. Amino acid sequence: CASSAEWGSYNSPPHF. The full variable domain, completed using reference TRBV2 and TRBJ1-6, is EPEVTQTPSHQVTQMGQEVILRCVPISNHLYFYWYRQILGQKVEFLVSFYNNEISEKSEIFDDQFSVERPDGSNFTLKIRSTKLEDSAMYFCASSAEWGSYNSPPHFGNGTRLTVT.

This clonotype appeared many times. In nucleotides, the CDR3 is TGTGCCAGCAGGGTTTCTACAGGGGGCGGTCAGCCCCAGCATTTT. It specifies CASRVSTGGGQPQHF. The chain joins TRBV27 to TRBJ1-5, with 9 bases lining up with TRBD1. The CDR3 contains 15 residues. Germline V lookup: CDR1 MNHEY, CDR2 SMNVEV (reference sequence). Trimming removed 6 bases from V and 6 bases from J; junction bases left unmatched: 9.

This clonotype has a count of ten or more. The genes are TRBV7-8 and TRBJ2-7; D may be TRBD1 (6 bases). Deletions cut 6 bases from V and 1 base from J, with 10 bases between. CDR3 length equals 13 residues. Per germline, CDR1 SGHVS and CDR2 FQNEAQ. In DNA, the CDR3 is TGTGCCAGCAGGAGGGGGATGTCCTACGAGCAGTACTTC. This sequence encodes CASRRGMSYEQYF.

CDR3 loop: CASSLAGQLAKNIQYF. In nucleotides, the CDR3 is TGTGCCAGCAGCTTAGCGGGACAGCTAGCCAAAAACATTCAGTACTTC. The rearrangement uses TRBV7-9 and TRBJ2-4; 7 bases map to TRBD1. This CDR3 has 16 amino acids. V lost 0 bases, J lost 0 bases, and 2 bases stayed unmatched. Germline-derived CDR1 and CDR2 are SEHNR and FQNEAQ (reference sequence).

This clonotype has a count of ten or more. The chain combines TRBV20-1 with TRBJ1-4; D remains ambiguous. CDR1 is DFQATT, CDR2 SNEGSKA, per germline (reference sequence). This CDR3 is 15 amino acids long. Trimming shortened V by 5 bases and J by 0 bases, and 13 bases separated the two germline ends. The CDR3 bases are TGCAGTGCTTCAATGGACTCTGCAACTAATGAAAAACTGTTTTTT. Residues: CSASMDSATNEKLFF.

This clonotype was counted only a few times. As DNA, the CDR3 is TGTGCCAGCAGCGTAGCTGGGACTAGCGGGGGGGCCCGGTTGTATGAGCAGTTCTTC. It encodes CASSVAGTSGGARLYEQFF. The chain couples TRBV9 to TRBJ2-1; the match to TRBD2 covers 16 bases. Per the germline V gene, CDR1 is SGDLS and CDR2 is YYNGEE. Trimming took 0 bases from V and 8 from J; bases not matched to a gene: 11. This CDR3 contains 19 residues.

This clonotype was detected many times. J is TRBJ2-3 and V is TRBV6-1; D is unclear. The CDR3 runs 12 residues. The V end lost 5 bases, the J end lost 4 bases, and 7 bases lay between the germline ends. CDR1 and CDR2 from the germline V gene are MNHNS and SASEGT. The CDR3 DNA reads as TGTGCCAGCAGTTTTGTAGCAGATACGCAGTATTTT. As protein: CASSFVADTQYF.

This clonotype was seen many times. This rearrangement joins TRBV30 to TRBJ1-1; 8 bases align to TRBD1. CDR3 length: 16 amino acids. Germline CDR1 reads GTSNPN; CDR2 reads SVGIG (reference sequence). The J segment lost 2 bases and the V segment lost 3 bases, leaving 11 bases of the junction unmatched. CDR3 bases: TGTGCCTGGAGCGTTGGAGACAGGGGAGCAAACACTGAAGCTTTCTTT. It translates to CAWSVGDRGANTEAFF.